Listed below are T cell receptor beta chains from one sample, sequenced in a study of cytomegalovirus exposure and HLA in healthy donors. Profiling relied on immunoSEQ multiplex PCR, and the TCRdb table lists in-frame clones only, not all of them. This repertoire includes some 150,000 clones. The sequenced sample was PBMCs. These receptors came from a woman between 18 and 29 years old in good health and CMV-seronegative. Both conserved end residues are part of each CDR3. The D gene is left open where the match is weak. A clone size is listed for some rows: how often the clone was seen (once, few, many), or a class if it is expanded.

d_gene	j_gene	v_gene	abundance	CDR3aa	CDR3nt
TRBD1	TRBJ2-3	TRBV19	.	CASSVRQGAADTQYF	TGTGCCAGTAGTGTGAGACAGGGGGCCGCAGATACGCAGTATTTT
TRBD1	TRBJ2-5	TRBV9	.	CASSTTLGTGGGGPQETQYF	TGTGCCAGCAGCACCACCCTAGGGACAGGGGGCGGGGGGCCCCAAGAGACCCAGTACTTC
.	TRBJ2-7	TRBV19	.	CASSIPGFGEQYF	TGTGCCAGTAGTATCCCGGGATTCGGCGAGCAGTACTTC
TRBD2	TRBJ2-1	TRBV11-3	.	CASSLGTSGTNEQFF	TGTGCCAGCAGCTTAGGGACTAGCGGGACAAATGAGCAGTTCTTC
TRBD2	TRBJ2-6	TRBV28	.	CASSLIAGGPGGSGANVLTF	TGTGCCAGCAGTTTAATAGCGGGAGGGCCGGGGGGCTCTGGGGCCAACGTCCTGACTTTC
TRBD2	TRBJ2-1	TRBV10-1	medium-sized	CASSEGRGESDEQFF	TGCGCCAGCAGTGAGGGTCGGGGGGAGAGTGATGAGCAGTTCTTC
.	TRBJ1-5	TRBV19	.	CASSLGGPRFQPQHF	TGTGCCAGTAGCTTGGGGGGGCCCCGCTTCCAGCCCCAGCATTTT
.	TRBJ2-5	TRBV5-4	.	CASSLVRGGLETQYF	TGTGCCAGCAGCTTGGTGAGGGGGGGTTTGGAGACCCAGTACTTC
.	TRBJ1-3	TRBV14	.	CASSHQTTSSGNTIYF	TGTGCCAGCAGCCACCAGACAACGAGCTCTGGAAACACCATATATTTT
.	TRBJ2-7	TRBV19	.	CASSLGTLQLYEQYF	TGTGCCAGTAGTCTCGGGACTCTCCAACTCTACGAGCAGTACTTC
.	TRBJ2-5	TRBV12-5	.	CASGLSRETQYF	TGTGCTAGTGGACTCTCCCGGGAGACCCAGTACTTC
TRBD2	TRBJ2-1	TRBV7-7	.	CASSFGARLADYNEQFF	TGTGCTAGCAGCTTCGGCGCCAGACTAGCGGATTACAATGAGCAGTTCTTC
TRBD2	TRBJ2-2	TRBV7-2	.	CASSSSGSGTGELFF	TGTGCCAGCAGCTCTAGCGGGAGCGGCACCGGGGAGCTGTTTTTT
.	TRBJ1-2	TRBV7-9	.	CASSLGTVAGGYTF	TGTGCCAGCAGCTTAGGGACAGTAGCTGGTGGCTACACCTTC
.	TRBJ1-5	TRBV18	.	CASSREGFGNQPQHF	TGTGCCAGCTCACGAGAGGGATTTGGCAATCAGCCCCAGCATTTT
TRBD2	TRBJ2-1	TRBV5-1	.	CASSLWASGKNNEQFF	TGCGCCAGCAGCTTGTGGGCCAGCGGGAAGAACAATGAGCAGTTCTTC
TRBD1	TRBJ1-2	TRBV5-1	.	CASRDRENYGYTF	TGCGCCAGCAGGGACAGGGAGAACTATGGCTACACCTTC
.	TRBJ2-7	TRBV5-5	.	CASSLGSRGGSYEQYF	TGTGCCAGCAGCTTGGGGTCGAGGGGAGGCTCCTACGAGCAGTACTTC
TRBD1	TRBJ1-4	TRBV19	.	CASSGPGQVFEKLFF	TGTGCCAGTAGTGGCCCGGGACAGGTTTTTGAAAAACTGTTTTTT
.	TRBJ2-5	TRBV5-4	.	CASSSDRSSAQETQYF	TGTGCCAGCAGCTCAGACAGGTCTTCGGCTCAAGAGACCCAGTACTTC
TRBD1	TRBJ2-1	TRBV29-1	.	CSVRQGTSYNEQFF	TGCAGCGTAAGACAGGGAACCTCCTACAATGAGCAGTTCTTC
.	TRBJ1-3	TRBV7-2	.	CASSFAGGNTIYF	TGTGCCAGCAGCTTCGCGGGGGGAAACACCATATATTTT
TRBD1	TRBJ1-2	TRBV19	.	CASRWTGDGYTF	TGTGCCAGTCGCTGGACAGGGGATGGCTACACCTTC
.	TRBJ2-5	TRBV7-9	.	CASAFGGRGETQYF	TGTGCCAGCGCATTTGGGGGAAGGGGGGAGACCCAGTACTTC
TRBD2	TRBJ2-3	TRBV7-2	.	CASSLSGTSGRLDTQYF	TGTGCCAGCAGCTTATCAGGGACTAGCGGGAGGTTGGATACGCAGTATTTT
.	TRBJ1-1	TRBV19	.	CASSMELDTEAFF	TGTGCCAGTAGTATGGAGTTGGACACTGAAGCTTTCTTT
.	TRBJ2-2	TRBV14	.	CASSPRLSTGELFF	TGTGCCAGCAGCCCCCGTTTGTCTACCGGGGAGCTGTTTTTT
TRBD1	TRBJ2-5	TRBV10-3	.	CAIGTDKQETQYF	TGTGCCATCGGGACAGACAAGCAAGAGACCCAGTACTTC
TRBD1	TRBJ1-2	TRBV18	.	CASSRQGDNYGYTF	TGTGCCAGCTCTAGACAGGGAGACAACTATGGCTACACCTTC
.	TRBJ2-1	TRBV5-1	.	CASSPQTISVNEQFF	TGCGCCAGCAGCCCCCAGACAATTTCAGTAAATGAGCAGTTCTTC
TRBD2	TRBJ2-1	TRBV6-6	.	CATLGGGGEQFF	TGTGCCACCCTCGGGGGGGGAGGTGAGCAGTTCTTC
TRBD1	TRBJ1-3	TRBV9	.	CASRSGGPGNTIYF	TGTGCCAGCAGATCAGGGGGCCCTGGAAACACCATATATTTT
TRBD1	TRBJ2-7	TRBV7-6	.	CASSLEQGYEQYF	TGTGCCAGCAGCTTAGAACAGGGGTACGAGCAGTACTTC
TRBD2	TRBJ2-3	TRBV7-3	.	CASSTRLAGGTDTQYF	TGTGCCAGCAGCACCCGACTAGCGGGAGGGACAGATACGCAGTATTTT
.	TRBJ2-7	TRBV19	.	CASSIGAGTPTEQYF	TGTGCCAGTAGTATCGGGGCGGGGACTCCGACCGAGCAGTACTTC
TRBD2	TRBJ2-7	TRBV27	.	CASSSRTSGSLVFYEQYF	TGTGCCAGCAGTTCTCGGACTAGCGGGAGTCTCGTTTTCTACGAGCAGTACTTC
.	TRBJ1-4	TRBV6-6	.	CASSYSWGEGEKLFF	TGTGCCAGCAGTTACTCGTGGGGGGAAGGGGAAAAACTGTTTTTT
.	TRBJ2-1	TRBV10-3	.	CAISESRGDEQFF	TGTGCCATCAGTGAGAGCAGGGGGGATGAGCAGTTCTTC
.	TRBJ1-3	TRBV29-1	.	CSAIPPGVGNTIYF	TGCAGCGCCATCCCGCCGGGGGTAGGAAACACCATATATTTT
.	TRBJ1-5	TRBV19	.	CASSIGWGLSANQPQHF	TGTGCCAGTAGTATAGGGTGGGGGCTTAGTGCCAATCAGCCCCAGCATTTT
TRBD1	TRBJ2-1	TRBV5-1	.	CASSLDRGKHNEQFF	TGCGCCAGCAGCTTGGACAGGGGAAAACACAATGAGCAGTTCTTC
TRBD1	TRBJ1-2	TRBV2	.	CASSSPSGTGSANYGYTF	TGTGCCAGCAGCTCCCCTTCCGGGACAGGCTCCGCGAACTATGGCTACACCTTC
.	TRBJ1-1	TRBV6-1	.	CASSEDGGSATEAFF	TGTGCCAGCAGTGAAGACGGGGGTTCCGCCACTGAAGCTTTCTTT
TRBD2	TRBJ2-3	TRBV6-4	.	CASSERSGSADTQYF	TGTGCCAGCAGTGAACGGAGCGGGAGTGCAGATACGCAGTATTTT
.	TRBJ1-4	TRBV7-9	.	CASSPWQASNEKLFF	TGTGCCAGCAGCCCCTGGCAGGCCTCTAATGAAAAACTGTTTTTT
TRBD1	TRBJ1-2	TRBV10-3	.	CAISGSGQETYGYTF	TGTGCCATCAGTGGATCGGGACAGGAGACCTATGGCTACACCTTC
.	TRBJ1-3	TRBV9	.	CASSGSGARGNTIYF	TGTGCCAGCAGCGGGTCGGGTGCCCGTGGAAACACCATATATTTT
.	TRBJ1-5	TRBV19	.	CASTPGVSRNQPQHF	TGTGCCAGTACTCCGGGGGTCTCCCGCAATCAGCCCCAGCATTTT
TRBD1	TRBJ2-1	TRBV29-1	.	CSVLPGQGPSYNEQFF	TGCAGCGTTCTCCCAGGACAGGGGCCCTCCTACAATGAGCAGTTCTTC
.	TRBJ2-2	TRBV6-1	.	CTSLAANTGELFF	TGTACCTCTCTAGCAGCGAACACCGGGGAGCTGTTTTTT
TRBD2	TRBJ2-1	TRBV5-4	.	CASSSPAGRTYNEQFF	TGTGCCAGCAGCTCCCCAGCGGGAAGGACCTACAATGAGCAGTTCTTC
TRBD1	TRBJ1-4	TRBV5-1	.	CASSLRDRINEKLFF	TGCGCCAGCAGCTTGCGGGACAGAATTAATGAAAAACTGTTTTTT
TRBD2	TRBJ2-3	TRBV27	.	CASSGLAGVQDTQYF	TGTGCCAGCAGTGGACTAGCGGGAGTGCAAGATACGCAGTATTTT
TRBD2	TRBJ2-1	TRBV5-4	.	CASSLAGTSGFNEQFF	TGTGCCAGCAGCTTAGCCGGGACTAGCGGGTTCAATGAGCAGTTCTTC
TRBD1	TRBJ2-2	TRBV7-2	.	CASSLLGQGASPTGELFF	TGTGCCAGCAGCTTACTCGGACAGGGGGCGAGTCCCACCGGGGAGCTGTTTTTT
.	TRBJ2-1	TRBV9	.	CASSVEAGKKREQFF	TGTGCCAGCAGCGTAGAGGCAGGGAAGAAGAGGGAGCAGTTCTTC
.	TRBJ2-5	TRBV11-3	.	CASSPGRGEQETQYF	TGTGCCAGCAGCCCCGGCAGGGGGGAACAAGAGACCCAGTACTTC
TRBD2	TRBJ2-7	TRBV11-2	.	CASSLGGGRDYEQYF	TGTGCCAGCAGCTTAGGGGGCGGGAGGGACTACGAGCAGTACTTC
.	TRBJ2-3	TRBV28	.	CASSYVRGTQYF	TGTGCCAGCAGTTATGTCCGGGGTACGCAGTATTTT